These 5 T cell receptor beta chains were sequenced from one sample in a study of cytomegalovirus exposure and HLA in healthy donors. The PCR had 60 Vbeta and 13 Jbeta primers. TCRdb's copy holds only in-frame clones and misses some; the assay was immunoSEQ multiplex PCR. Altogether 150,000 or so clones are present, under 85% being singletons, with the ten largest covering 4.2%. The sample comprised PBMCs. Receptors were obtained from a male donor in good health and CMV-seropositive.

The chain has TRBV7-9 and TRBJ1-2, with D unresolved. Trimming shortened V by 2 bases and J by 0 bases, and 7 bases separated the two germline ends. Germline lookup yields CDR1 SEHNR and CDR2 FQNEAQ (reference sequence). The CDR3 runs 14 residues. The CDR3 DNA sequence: TGTGCCAGCAGCTTACAGAACGCTAACTATGGCTACACCTTC. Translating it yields CASSLQNANYGYTF.

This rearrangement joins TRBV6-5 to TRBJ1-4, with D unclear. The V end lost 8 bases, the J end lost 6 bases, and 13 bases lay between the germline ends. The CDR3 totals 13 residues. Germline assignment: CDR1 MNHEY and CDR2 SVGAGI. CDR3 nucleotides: TGTGCCAGCCGAGGCACGGGTTATGAAAAACTGTTTTTT. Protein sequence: CASRGTGYEKLFF.

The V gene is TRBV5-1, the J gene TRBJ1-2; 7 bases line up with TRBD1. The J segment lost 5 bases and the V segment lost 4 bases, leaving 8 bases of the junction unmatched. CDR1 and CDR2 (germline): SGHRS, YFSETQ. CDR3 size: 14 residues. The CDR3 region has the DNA TGCGCCAGCAGCACAGGACAGGCCAGGTATGGCTACACCTTC. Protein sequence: CASSTGQARYGYTF. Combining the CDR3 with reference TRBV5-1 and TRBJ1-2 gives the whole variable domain KAGVTQTPRYLIKTRGQQVTLSCSPISGHRSVSWYQQTPGQGLQFLFEYFSETQRNKGNFPGRFSGRQFSNSRSEMNVSTLELGDSALYLCASSTGQARYGYTFGSGTRLTVV.

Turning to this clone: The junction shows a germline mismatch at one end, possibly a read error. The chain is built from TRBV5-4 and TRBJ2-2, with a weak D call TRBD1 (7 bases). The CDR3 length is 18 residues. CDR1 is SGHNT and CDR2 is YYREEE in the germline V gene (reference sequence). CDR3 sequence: CASSLVPPGRGNTGGLFF. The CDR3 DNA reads TGTGCCAGCAGCTTGGTACCCCCGGGCAGGGGGAACACCGGGGGGCTGTTTTTT.

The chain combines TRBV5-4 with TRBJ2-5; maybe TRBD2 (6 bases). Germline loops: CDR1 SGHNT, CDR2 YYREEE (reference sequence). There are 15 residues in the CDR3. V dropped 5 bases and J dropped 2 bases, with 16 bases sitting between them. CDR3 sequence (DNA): TGTGCCAGCAGTCTCGAGACTAGTCGACAAGAGACCCAGTACTTC. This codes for CASSLETSRQETQYF.